This T cell receptor beta chain emerged from a study of molecular identifiers for immune sequencing clone quantification. The table lists this clonotype with many counts. Its antigen remains unknown. When naive CD8 T cells were sorted, they were gated as CD8+CD4-CCR7+CD45RA+. Overall study findings and caveats: Jurkat TCR RNA from one cell was spiked into 1 million or so naive cells, and it was reportedly detectable there.

CDR1 is SGHDT and CDR2 is YYEEEE in the germline V gene. J was trimmed by 7 bases and V by 4 bases; bases with no gene match: 6. CDR3 length: 15 residues. TCRdb re-analysed the PCR reads in MiXCR, keeping a single row per CDR3 protein. Of about 40,000 distinct CDR3 sequences in the sample, roughly 20% are singletons; the top ten hold more than 6%. J is TRBJ1-4 and V is TRBV5-6; 11 bases fit TRBD1. Sequenced material: naive CD8+ T cells from blood, with Jurkat cell RNA spiked in. Specified subset: FACS-sorted CD8+CD4-CCR7+CD45RA+ naive T cells. The receptor was derived from a human donor in good health. Some libraries in this study had Jurkat cell RNA spiked in. CDR3 in amino acids: CASSIDGQGAEKLFF. CDR3 bases: TGTGCCAGCAGCATCGATGGACAGGGGGCTGAAAAACTGTTTTTT.